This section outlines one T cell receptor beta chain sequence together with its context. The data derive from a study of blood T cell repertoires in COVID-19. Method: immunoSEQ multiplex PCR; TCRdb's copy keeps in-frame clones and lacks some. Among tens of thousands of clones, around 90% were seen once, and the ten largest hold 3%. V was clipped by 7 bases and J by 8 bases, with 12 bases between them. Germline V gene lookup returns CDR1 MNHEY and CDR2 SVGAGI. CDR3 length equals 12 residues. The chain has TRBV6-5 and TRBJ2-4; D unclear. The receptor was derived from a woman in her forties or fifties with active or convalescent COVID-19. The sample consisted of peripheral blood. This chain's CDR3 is CASTSPGDIQYF. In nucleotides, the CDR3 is TGTGCCAGCACCTCGCCGGGTGACATTCAGTACTTC.